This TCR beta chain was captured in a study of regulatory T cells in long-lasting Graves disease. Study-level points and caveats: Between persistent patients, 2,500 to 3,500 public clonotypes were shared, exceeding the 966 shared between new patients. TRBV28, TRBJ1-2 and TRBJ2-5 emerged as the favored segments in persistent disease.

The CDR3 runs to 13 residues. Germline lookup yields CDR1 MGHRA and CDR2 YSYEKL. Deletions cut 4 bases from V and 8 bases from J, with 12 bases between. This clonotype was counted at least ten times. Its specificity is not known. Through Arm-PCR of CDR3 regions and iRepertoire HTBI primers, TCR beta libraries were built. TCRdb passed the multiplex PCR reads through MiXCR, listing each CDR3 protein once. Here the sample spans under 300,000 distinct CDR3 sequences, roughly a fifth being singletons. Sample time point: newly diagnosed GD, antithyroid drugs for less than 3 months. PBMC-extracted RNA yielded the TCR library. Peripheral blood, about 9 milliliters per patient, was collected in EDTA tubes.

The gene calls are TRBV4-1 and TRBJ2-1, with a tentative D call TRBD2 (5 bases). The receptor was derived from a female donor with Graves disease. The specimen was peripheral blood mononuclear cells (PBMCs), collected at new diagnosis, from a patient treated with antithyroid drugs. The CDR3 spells CASSLSPGDEQFF. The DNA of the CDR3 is TGCGCCAGCAGCCTCTCCCCCGGGGATGAGCAGTTCTTC.